Detailed here is one TCR beta chain. What this receptor recognizes is not known. One base away there is no much larger clone; base qualities are not given. Participants in the prospective study were aged 18 to 89 years, lived in 20 to 30 United States geographic areas, and enrolled through a virtual design. In the prospective study, cohorts were assigned on the basis of participant-reported clinical history obtained from a screening survey and a study questionnaire. For ImmuneRACE Cohort 3, a participant was defined as recovered based on two consecutive negative NP/OP PCR tests, clearance by a healthcare professional, or resolution of symptoms. In the prospective study, whole blood, serum and a nasopharyngeal or oropharyngeal swab were collected from each participant by mobile phlebotomists. Prospective study participants could optionally give additional blood draws and questionnaires over an approximately two-month period. Before DNA extraction, blood samples from the prospective study were shipped at room temperature or frozen.

The sample originates from a study of blood T cell repertoires in COVID-19 (dated by TCRdb to about 2020). In the study overall: The collaborator samples originated in the United States, Italy and Spain and spanned the acute and convalescent phases of COVID-19. The prospective study material was composed of cDNA or gDNA derived from T cells, B-cell-depleted T cells, or PBMCs. Deeply sampled blood TCRbeta repertoires from subjects exposed to, actively infected with, or recovered from COVID-19 were included in the dataset. The repertoires were released in a freely available public database meant as a resource for research on the immune response to SARS-CoV-2. The samples were drawn from two sources: the first 160 participants of the ongoing ImmuneRACE study, and 950 to 1,500 subjects contributed by 6 global collaborators. A de-identified subject ID, COVID-19 status, age in years and sex were almost always included in the sample metadata. HLA class I and class II types, where available, came from metadata supplied by the sample provider rather than from assay-based typing.

What the work shows at the level of the full study, not this receptor alone: The amount of clinical and demographic metadata varied by source and participant and was provided uncurated.

TCRbeta CDR3 regions were amplified from genomic DNA using the immunoSEQ Assay, a bias-controlled multiplex PCR. Under the source paper's analysis protocol: Within the assay, amplification of reference gene primers was used to estimate how many nucleated cells each sample contained. To quantify the absolute abundance of each unique TCRbeta CDR3 rearrangement, sequence reads were collapsed and filtered. For each sample, productive Simpson clonality was calculated as the square root of Simpson's diversity index across productive rearrangements. Imported from immuneACCESS, the table was reduced by TCRdb to in-frame sequences with V and J called. These copies leave out some clones; in studies compared against another copy, an unresolved V gene accounts for under half, and the cause of the remainder is not known. V, J and clone size were drawn from that table, and D and trimming were deduced from the DNA. This sample lists about 220,000 clones; roughly four fifths were detected once. The ten largest account for about 3.3% of the sample.

This receptor was obtained from a woman aged 60 to 75 who had recovered from COVID-19. Specimen: PBMCs or T cells enriched from blood (not recorded which).

The DNA sequence reads TGTGCCAGTAGTCAGGACAGCCATAATGAAAAACTGTTTTTT. Its translation reads: CASSQDSHNEKLFF. The chain uses TRBV19 and TRBJ1-4; perhaps TRBD1 is the D gene, with 6 bases matching. From the cysteine through the phenylalanine, the CDR3 covers 14 amino acids. The retained sequence is limited to the CDR3, 42 bases, with the frame set at the first base. CDR1 and CDR2, per the germline V gene (reference sequence), are LNHDA and SQIVND. V drops 5 bases and J drops 4 bases, leaving 11 bases in between.